This T cell receptor (beta chain) emerged from a study of CD8+CD57+ T cells in acquired aplastic anemia. The wider study: CD4+ and CD8+ cells, once sorted, gave DNA averaging roughly 3.2 ug. Findings and limits, study-wide: Statistical testing detected no significant gap in CD8+ Simpson's diversity between patients and controls.

TCR beta VDJ and CDR3 profiles were obtained from a genomic DNA template. TCRdb called the reads again in MiXCR, with one record for every CDR3 protein. The sample consists of a few hundred thousand distinct CDR3 sequences, under 40% of them appearing once. This clonotype has only a few counts. Its antigen is not identified. By flow cytometry, patients selected for sequencing had shown an expansion of CD8+CD57+ cells. Patients, without exception, had severe acquired aplastic anemia. In germline, CDR1 is LNHDA, CDR2 SQIVND (reference sequence). V lost 11 bases, J lost 4 bases, and 14 bases stayed unmatched. The CDR3 contains 16 residues.

The source material was sorted CD4+, CD8+, or CD8+CD57+ T cells (not recorded which) from PBMCs. The rearrangement joins TRBV19 to TRBJ2-1, with TRBD1 identical over 10 bases. The clonotype originates from a human donor with aplastic anemia. The CDR3 nucleotides read TGTGCCTGGAGTTCTACCGGGACAGGGGATTACAATGAGCAGTTCTTC. Translation: CAWSSTGTGDYNEQFF.